Listed below are T cell receptor beta chains from one sample, sequenced in a study of T-cell reconstitution after alpha-beta-depleted transplantation in children. TCRdb fed the PCR reads into MiXCR, producing one record per CDR3 protein. The sample holds around 31,000 distinct CDR3 sequences, about 6% seen once. Material: peripheral blood, obtained 60 days after TCRalphabeta/CD19-depleted stem cell transplant. These receptors originate from a child under two years old who had a stem cell transplant for acute myeloid leukemia, so the T cells may come from the graft donor. CDR3s include the opening cysteine and the closing phenylalanine or tryptophan. A D gene is named only where the DNA matches it firmly. The size field is filled for only some rows; it gives once, few, many or a size class.

clone_size	j_call	v_call	d_call	cdr3_nt	cdr3_aa
few	TRBJ2-5	TRBV2	-	TGTGCCAGCAGTGTGGAGACCCAGTACTTC	CASSVETQYF
many	TRBJ1-1	TRBV5-1	-	TGCGCCAGCAGCCCTTTCCCCCTAAAAGTCGCTGAAGCTTTCTTT	CASSPFPLKVAEAFF
many	TRBJ2-1	TRBV6-6	TRBD2	TGTGCCAGCAGTTACGATCGACTAGCGGGCTTACCCCATGAGCAGTTCTTC	CASSYDRLAGLPHEQFF
many	TRBJ1-1	TRBV18	-	TGTGCCAGCTCACCACAGGGAACCGACACTGAAGCTTTCTTT	CASSPQGTDTEAFF
many	TRBJ2-1	TRBV24-1	-	TGTGCCACCAGTGAATCTACCTACAGGAACGAGCAGTTCTTC	CATSESTYRNEQFF
many	TRBJ1-5	TRBV7-9	-	TGTGCCAGCAGGCCTACTACCCTAGGGAGCAATCAGCCCCAGCATTTT	CASRPTTLGSNQPQHF
-	TRBJ2-7	TRBV6-2/TRBV6-3	-	TGTGCCAGCAGTTCCGTCCGGCGGACCCTAGTCTCCTACGAGCAGTACTTC	CASSSVRRTLVSYEQYF
many	TRBJ2-1	TRBV28	-	TGTGCCAGCAGTTTGACCTCCATTTACAATGAGCAGTTCTTC	CASSLTSIYNEQFF
many	TRBJ2-1	TRBV30	-	TGTGCCATCGCCCCGGAGTTCTTC	CAIAPEFF
many	TRBJ2-7	TRBV5-6	-	TGTGCCAGCAGCTTGGCTCCGCCACTCCCCTACGAGCAGTACTTC	CASSLAPPLPYEQYF
many	TRBJ1-2	TRBV15	TRBD1	TGTGCCACCAGCAGCCCGGACAGGCCCTATGGCTACACCTTC	CATSSPDRPYGYTF
few	TRBJ2-5	TRBV13	-	TGTGCCAGCAGCTATGGGGGGCTGAGAGAGACCCAGTACTTC	CASSYGGLRETQYF
many	TRBJ2-3	TRBV4-3	-	TGCGCCAGCAGCCAAGGGCTAGGCTGGATAGATACGCAGTATTTT	CASSQGLGWIDTQYF